In this sample, the clone carrying this T cell receptor (beta chain) turned up a few times. Its antigen remains unidentified. The data are from a study of shared clonotypes between healthy human individuals. General study findings and limits: Estimated clonotype richness was generally higher in naive than memory subsets.

Germline CDR1 and CDR2: LNHNV and YYDKDF (reference sequence). The CDR3 spans 17 residues. Trimming removed 0 bases from V and 0 bases from J, with 12 bases in between. The protocol was immunoSEQ multiplex PCR, while the TCRdb copy is restricted to in-frame clones and leaves out a portion. The sample carries under 1,100,000 clones, under 80% recorded once. This TCR was recovered from a man younger than 35 in good health. The sample taken for sequencing was memory CD4+ T cells sorted from blood. As to subset: CD45RA-negative fraction. The V and J genes are TRBV15 and TRBJ2-1; maybe TRBD2 (5 bases). The CDR3 sequence: CATSRDRIASSYNEQFF. The CDR3 DNA reads as TGTGCCACCAGCAGAGATCGAATAGCGAGCTCCTACAATGAGCAGTTCTTC.